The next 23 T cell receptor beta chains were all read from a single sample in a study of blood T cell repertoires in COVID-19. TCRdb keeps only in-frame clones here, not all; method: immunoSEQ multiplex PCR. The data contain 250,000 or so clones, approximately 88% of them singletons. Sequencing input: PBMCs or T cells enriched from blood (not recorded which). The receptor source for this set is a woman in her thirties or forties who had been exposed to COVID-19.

CDR3 sequence reads: CASSRGTGRTEAFF. For the CDR3, the DNA is TGTGCCAGCAGCCGGGGCACGGGGAGGACTGAAGCTTTCTTT. V and J are TRBV5-8 and TRBJ1-1; maybe TRBD1 (5 bases). Deletions cut 4 bases from V and 5 bases from J, with 15 bases between. From germline, CDR1 is SGHTS and CDR2 YDEGEE. This CDR3 contains 14 residues.

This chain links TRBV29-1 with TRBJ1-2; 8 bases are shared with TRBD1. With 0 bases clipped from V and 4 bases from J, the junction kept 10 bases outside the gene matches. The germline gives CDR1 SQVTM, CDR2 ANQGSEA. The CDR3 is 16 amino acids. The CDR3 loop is CSVEDMDRARGYGYTF. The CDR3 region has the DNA TGCAGCGTTGAAGATATGGACAGGGCGCGGGGCTATGGCTACACCTTC.

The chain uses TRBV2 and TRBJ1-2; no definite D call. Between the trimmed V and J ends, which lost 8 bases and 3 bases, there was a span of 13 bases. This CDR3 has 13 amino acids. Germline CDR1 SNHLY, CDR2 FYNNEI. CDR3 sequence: CASRTAGDYGYTF. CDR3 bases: TGTGCCAGCCGGACTGCCGGGGACTATGGCTACACCTTC. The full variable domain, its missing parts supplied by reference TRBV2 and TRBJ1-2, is EPEVTQTPSHQVTQMGQEVILRCVPISNHLYFYWYRQILGQKVEFLVSFYNNEISEKSEIFDDQFSVERPDGSNFTLKIRSTKLEDSAMYFCASRTAGDYGYTFGSGTRLTVV.

The DNA of the CDR3 is TGTGCCAGCAGCTCGCCGAGGTACATTCCCTACGAGCAGTACTTC. As protein: CASSSPRYIPYEQYF. The V and J genes are TRBV7-7 and TRBJ2-7; D is undetermined. Germline CDR1 reads SSHAT; CDR2 reads FNYEAQ (reference sequence). V gave up 4 bases and J gave up 2 bases, with 15 bases separating them. This CDR3 is built from 15 residues.

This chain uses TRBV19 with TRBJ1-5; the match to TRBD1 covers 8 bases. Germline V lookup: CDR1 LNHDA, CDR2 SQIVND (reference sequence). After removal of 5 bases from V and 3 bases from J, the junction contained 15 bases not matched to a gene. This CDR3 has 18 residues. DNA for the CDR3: TGTGCCAGTAGTCAGACAGGGGTTTTGGGTGCGACCAATCAGCCCCAGCATTTT. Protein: CASSQTGVLGATNQPQHF.

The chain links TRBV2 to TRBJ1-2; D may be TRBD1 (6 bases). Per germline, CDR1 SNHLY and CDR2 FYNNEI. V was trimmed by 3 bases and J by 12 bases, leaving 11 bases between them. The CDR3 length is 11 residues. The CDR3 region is CASSDGGQDTF. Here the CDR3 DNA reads TGTGCCAGCAGTGACGGGGGGCAGGACACCTTC.

The CDR3 region is CASSYAPTGNYEQYV. CDR3 DNA: TGTGCCAGCAGTTATGCCCCGACAGGGAACTACGAGCAGTACGTC. V usage is TRBV6-5 and J usage is TRBJ2-7; 7 nucleotides match TRBD1. CDR3 length: 15 residues. J was trimmed by 3 bases and V by 3 bases; bases with no gene match: 8. Germline V CDR1 and CDR2: MNHEY, SVGAGI.

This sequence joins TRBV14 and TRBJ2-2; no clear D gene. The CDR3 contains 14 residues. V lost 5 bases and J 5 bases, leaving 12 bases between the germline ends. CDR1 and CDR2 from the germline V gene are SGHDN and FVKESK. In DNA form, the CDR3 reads TGTGCCAGCAGCAGCTACCCGGGTACCGGGGAGCTGTTTTTT. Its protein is CASSSYPGTGELFF.

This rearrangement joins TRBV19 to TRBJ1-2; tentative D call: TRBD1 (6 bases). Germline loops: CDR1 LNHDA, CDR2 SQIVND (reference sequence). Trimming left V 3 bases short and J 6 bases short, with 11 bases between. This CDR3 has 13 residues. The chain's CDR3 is CASSITGFNGYTF. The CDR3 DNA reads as TGTGCCAGTAGTATTACAGGGTTCAATGGCTACACCTTC.

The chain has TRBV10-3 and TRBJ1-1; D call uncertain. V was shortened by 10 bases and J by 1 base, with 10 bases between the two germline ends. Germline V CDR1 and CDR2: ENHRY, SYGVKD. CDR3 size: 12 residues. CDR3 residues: CATLTANTEAFF. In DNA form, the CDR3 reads TGTGCCACACTCACAGCGAACACTGAAGCTTTCTTT.

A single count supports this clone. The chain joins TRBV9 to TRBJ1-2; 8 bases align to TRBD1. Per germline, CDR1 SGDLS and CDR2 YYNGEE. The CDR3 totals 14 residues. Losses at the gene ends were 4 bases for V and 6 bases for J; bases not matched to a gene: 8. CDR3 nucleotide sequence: TGTGCCAGCAGCCAGGACAGGGCGAGGGATGGCTACACCTTC. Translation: CASSQDRARDGYTF.

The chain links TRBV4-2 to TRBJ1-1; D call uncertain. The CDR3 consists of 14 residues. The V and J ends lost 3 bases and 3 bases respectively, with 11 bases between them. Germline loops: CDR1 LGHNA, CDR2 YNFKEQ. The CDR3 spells CASSHLTGDTEAFF. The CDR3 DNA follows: TGTGCCAGCAGCCACCTGACCGGGGACACTGAAGCTTTCTTT.

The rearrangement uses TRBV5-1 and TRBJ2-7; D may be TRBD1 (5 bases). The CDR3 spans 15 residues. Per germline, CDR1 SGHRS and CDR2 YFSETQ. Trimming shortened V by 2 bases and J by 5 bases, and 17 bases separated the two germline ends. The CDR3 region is CASSFVRGLGHEQYF. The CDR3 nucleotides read TGCGCCAGCAGCTTTGTTAGGGGCCTAGGGCACGAGCAGTACTTC. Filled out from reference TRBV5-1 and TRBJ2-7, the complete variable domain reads KAGVTQTPRYLIKTRGQQVTLSCSPISGHRSVSWYQQTPGQGLQFLFEYFSETQRNKGNFPGRFSGRQFSNSRSEMNVSTLELGDSALYLCASSFVRGLGHEQYFGPGTRLTVT.

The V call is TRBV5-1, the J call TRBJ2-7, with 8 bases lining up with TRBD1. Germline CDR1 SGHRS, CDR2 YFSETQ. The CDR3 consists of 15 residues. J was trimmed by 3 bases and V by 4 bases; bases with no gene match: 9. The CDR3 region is CASSPRGTGSYEQYF. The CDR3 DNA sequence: TGCGCCAGCAGCCCCCGCGGGACAGGTAGCTACGAGCAGTACTTC.

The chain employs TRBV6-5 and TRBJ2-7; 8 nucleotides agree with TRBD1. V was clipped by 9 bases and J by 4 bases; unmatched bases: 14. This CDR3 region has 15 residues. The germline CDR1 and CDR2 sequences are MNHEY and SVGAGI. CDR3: CASSRSGTGAYEQYV. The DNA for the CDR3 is TGTGCCAGTAGCCGATCGGGGACAGGAGCTTACGAGCAGTACGTC.

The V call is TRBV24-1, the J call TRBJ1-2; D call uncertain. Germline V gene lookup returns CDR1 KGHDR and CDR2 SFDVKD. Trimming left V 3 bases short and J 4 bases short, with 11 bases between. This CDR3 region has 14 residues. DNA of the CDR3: TGTGCCACCAGTGATGAGTCCACGGTCTATGGCTACACCTTC. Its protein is CATSDESTVYGYTF.

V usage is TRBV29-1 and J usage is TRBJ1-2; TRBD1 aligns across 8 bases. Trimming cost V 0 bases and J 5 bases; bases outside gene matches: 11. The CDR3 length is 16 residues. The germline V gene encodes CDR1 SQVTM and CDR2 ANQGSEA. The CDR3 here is CSVEDDSLTGGYGYTF. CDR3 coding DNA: TGCAGCGTTGAAGATGATTCCCTCACAGGGGGGTATGGCTACACCTTC.

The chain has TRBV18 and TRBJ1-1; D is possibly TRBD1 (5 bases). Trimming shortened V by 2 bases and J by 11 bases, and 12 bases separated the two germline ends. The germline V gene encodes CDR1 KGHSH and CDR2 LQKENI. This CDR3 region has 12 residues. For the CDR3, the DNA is TGTGCCAGCTCACCATCAGGGTGGTGGGCTTTCTTT. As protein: CASSPSGWWAFF.

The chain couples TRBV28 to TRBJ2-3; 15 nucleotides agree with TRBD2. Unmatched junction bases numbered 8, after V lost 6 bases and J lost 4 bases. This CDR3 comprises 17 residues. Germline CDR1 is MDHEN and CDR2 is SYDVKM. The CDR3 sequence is CASRQGTSGGWADTQYF. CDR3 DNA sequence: TGTGCCAGCAGACAGGGGACTAGCGGGGGGTGGGCAGATACGCAGTATTTT. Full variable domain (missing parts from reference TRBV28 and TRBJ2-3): DVKVTQSSRYLVKRTGEKVFLECVQDMDHENMFWYRQDPGLGLRLIYFSYDVKMKEKGDIPEGYSVSREKKERFSLILESASTNQTSMYLCASRQGTSGGWADTQYFGPGTRLTVL.

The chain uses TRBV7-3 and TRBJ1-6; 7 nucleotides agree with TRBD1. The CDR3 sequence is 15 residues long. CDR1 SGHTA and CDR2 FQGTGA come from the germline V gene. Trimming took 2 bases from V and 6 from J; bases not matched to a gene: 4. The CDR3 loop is CASSLLNRGNSPLHF. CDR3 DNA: TGTGCCAGCAGCTTACTTAACAGGGGTAATTCACCCCTCCACTTT.

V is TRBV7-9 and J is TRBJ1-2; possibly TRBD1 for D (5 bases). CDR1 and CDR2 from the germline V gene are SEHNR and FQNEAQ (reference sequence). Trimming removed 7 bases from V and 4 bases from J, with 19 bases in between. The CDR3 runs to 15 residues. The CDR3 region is CASNKDQGLFYGYTF. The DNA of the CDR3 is TGTGCCAGCAACAAAGACCAGGGTTTATTCTATGGCTACACCTTC.

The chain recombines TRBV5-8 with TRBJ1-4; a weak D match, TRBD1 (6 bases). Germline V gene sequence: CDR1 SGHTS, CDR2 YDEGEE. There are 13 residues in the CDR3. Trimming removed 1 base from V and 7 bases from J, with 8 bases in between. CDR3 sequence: CASSLTGPEKLFF. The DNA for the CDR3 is TGTGCCAGCAGCTTGACAGGGCCTGAAAAACTGTTTTTT.

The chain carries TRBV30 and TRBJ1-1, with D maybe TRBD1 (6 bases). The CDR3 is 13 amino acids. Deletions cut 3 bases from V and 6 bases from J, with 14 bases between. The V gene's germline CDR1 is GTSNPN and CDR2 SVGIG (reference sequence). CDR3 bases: TGTGCCTGGAGGAGTCCAGGGGACCCTGAAGCTTTCTTT. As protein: CAWRSPGDPEAFF.